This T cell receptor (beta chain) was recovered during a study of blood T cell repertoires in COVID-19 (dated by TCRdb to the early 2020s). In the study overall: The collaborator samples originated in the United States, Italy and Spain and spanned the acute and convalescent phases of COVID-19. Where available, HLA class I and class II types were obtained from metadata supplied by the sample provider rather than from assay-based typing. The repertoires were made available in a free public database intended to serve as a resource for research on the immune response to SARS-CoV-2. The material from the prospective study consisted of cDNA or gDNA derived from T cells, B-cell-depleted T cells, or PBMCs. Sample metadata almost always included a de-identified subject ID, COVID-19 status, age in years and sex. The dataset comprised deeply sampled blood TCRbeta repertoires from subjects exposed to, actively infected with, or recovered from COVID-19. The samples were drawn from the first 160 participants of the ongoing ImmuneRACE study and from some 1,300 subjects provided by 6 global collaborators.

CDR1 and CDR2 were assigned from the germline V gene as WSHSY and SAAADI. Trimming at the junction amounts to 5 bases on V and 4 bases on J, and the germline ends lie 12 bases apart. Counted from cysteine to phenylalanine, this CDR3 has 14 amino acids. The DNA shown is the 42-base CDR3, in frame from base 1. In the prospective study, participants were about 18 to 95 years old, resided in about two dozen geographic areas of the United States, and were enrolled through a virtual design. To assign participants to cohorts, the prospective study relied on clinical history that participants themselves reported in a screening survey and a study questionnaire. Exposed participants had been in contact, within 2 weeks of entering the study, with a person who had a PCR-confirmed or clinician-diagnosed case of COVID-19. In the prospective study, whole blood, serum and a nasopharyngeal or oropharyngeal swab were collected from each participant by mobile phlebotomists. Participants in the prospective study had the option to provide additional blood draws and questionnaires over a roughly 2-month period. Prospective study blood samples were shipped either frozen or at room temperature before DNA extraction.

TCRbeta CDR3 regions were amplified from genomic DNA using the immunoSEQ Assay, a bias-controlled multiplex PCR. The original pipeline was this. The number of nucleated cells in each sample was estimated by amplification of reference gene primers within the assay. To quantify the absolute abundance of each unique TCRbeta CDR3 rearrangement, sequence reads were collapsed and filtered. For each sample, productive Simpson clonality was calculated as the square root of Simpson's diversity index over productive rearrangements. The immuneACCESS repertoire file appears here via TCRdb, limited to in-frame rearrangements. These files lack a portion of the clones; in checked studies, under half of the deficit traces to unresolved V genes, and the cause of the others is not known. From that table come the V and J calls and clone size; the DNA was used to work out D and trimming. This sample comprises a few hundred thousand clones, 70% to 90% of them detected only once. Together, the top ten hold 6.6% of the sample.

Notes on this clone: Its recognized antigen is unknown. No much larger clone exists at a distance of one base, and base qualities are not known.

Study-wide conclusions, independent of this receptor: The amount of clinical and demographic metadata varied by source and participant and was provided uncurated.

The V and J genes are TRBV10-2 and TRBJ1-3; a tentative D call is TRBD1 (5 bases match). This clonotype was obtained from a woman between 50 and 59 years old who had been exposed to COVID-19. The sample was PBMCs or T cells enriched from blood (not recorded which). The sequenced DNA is TGCGCCAGCAGTCTAATGGGGCAGGGAAACACCATATATTTT. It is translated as CASSLMGQGNTIYF.